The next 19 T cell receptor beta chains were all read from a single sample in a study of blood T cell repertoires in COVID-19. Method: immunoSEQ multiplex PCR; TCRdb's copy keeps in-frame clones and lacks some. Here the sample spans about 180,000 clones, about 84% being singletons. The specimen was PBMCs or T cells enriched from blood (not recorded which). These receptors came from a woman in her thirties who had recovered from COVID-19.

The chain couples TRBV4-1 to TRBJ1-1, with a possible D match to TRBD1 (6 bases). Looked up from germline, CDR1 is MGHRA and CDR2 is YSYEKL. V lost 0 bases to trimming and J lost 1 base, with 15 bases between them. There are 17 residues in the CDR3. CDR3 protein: CASSQDWGQGPNTEAFF. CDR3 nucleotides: TGCGCCAGCAGCCAAGATTGGGGCCAGGGGCCGAACACTGAAGCTTTCTTT.

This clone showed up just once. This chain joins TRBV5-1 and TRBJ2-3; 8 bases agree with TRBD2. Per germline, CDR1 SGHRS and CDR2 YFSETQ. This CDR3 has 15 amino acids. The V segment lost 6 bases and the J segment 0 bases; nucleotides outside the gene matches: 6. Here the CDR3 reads CASNGGGISTDTQYF. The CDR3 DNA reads TGCGCCAGCAATGGCGGGGGGATTAGCACAGATACGCAGTATTTT. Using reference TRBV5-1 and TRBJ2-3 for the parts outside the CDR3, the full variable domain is KAGVTQTPRYLIKTRGQQVTLSCSPISGHRSVSWYQQTPGQGLQFLFEYFSETQRNKGNFPGRFSGRQFSNSRSEMNVSTLELGDSALYLCASNGGGISTDTQYFGPGTRLTVL.

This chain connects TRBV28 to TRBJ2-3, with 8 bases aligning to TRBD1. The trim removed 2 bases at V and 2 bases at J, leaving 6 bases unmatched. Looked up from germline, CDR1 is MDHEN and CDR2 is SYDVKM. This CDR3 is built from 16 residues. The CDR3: CASSLVRGRVTDTQYF. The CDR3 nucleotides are TGTGCCAGCAGTTTAGTCAGGGGGCGGGTCACAGATACGCAGTATTTT.

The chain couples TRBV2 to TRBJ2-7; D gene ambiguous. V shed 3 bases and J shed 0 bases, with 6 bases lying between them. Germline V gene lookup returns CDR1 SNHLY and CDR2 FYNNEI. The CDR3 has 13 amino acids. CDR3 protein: CASSDLSSYEQYF. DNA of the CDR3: TGTGCCAGCAGTGATCTGAGCTCCTACGAGCAGTACTTC.

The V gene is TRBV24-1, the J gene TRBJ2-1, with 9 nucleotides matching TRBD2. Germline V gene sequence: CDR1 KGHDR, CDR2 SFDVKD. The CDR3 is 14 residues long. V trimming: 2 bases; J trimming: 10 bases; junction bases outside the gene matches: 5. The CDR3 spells CATSDSGTSIEQFF. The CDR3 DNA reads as TGTGCCACCAGTGATTCCGGGACTAGCATAGAGCAGTTCTTC.

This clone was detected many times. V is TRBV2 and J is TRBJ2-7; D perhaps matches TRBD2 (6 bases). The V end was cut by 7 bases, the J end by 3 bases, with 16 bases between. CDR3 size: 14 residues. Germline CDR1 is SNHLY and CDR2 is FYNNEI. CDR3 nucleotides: TGTGCCAGCACCATCTGGGACTTTAACTACGAGCAGTACTTC. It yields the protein CASTIWDFNYEQYF.

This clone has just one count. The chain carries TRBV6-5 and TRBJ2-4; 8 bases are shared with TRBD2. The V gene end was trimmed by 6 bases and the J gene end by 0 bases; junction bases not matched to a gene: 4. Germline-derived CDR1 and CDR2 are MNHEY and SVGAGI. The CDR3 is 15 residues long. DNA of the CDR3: TGTGCCAGCAGCAGACTAGCGCAAGCCAAAAACATTCAGTACTTC. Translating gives CASSRLAQAKNIQYF.

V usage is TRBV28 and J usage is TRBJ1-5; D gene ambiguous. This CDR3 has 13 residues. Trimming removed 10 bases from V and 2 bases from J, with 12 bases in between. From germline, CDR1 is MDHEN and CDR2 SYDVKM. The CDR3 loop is CATRWARNQPQHF. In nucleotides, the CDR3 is TGTGCCACCAGATGGGCGCGCAATCAGCCCCAGCATTTT.

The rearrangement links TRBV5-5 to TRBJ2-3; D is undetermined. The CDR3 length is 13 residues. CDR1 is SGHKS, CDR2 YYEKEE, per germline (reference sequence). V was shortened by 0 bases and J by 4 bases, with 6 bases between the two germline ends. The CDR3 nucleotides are TGTGCCAGCAGCTTGGGGCTGGCAGATACGCAGTATTTT. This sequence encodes CASSLGLADTQYF.

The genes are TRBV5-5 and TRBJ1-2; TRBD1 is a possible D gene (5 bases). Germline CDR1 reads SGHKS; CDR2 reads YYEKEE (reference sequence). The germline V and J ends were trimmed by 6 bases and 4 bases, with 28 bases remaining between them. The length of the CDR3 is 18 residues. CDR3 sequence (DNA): TGTGCCAGCAACCCTGCGGGGGGGAAGATGGGTCCTGTCTATGGCTACACCTTC. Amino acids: CASNPAGGKMGPVYGYTF. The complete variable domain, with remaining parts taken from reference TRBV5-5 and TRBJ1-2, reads DAGVTQSPTHLIKTRGQQVTLRCSPISGHKSVSWYQQVLGQGPQFIFQYYEKEERGRGNFPDRFSARQFPNYSSELNVNALLLGDSALYLCASNPAGGKMGPVYGYTFGSGTRLTVV.

The CDR3: CATSDFGTVGSYNEQFF. DNA for the CDR3: TGTGCCACCAGTGATTTCGGGACAGTAGGCTCCTACAATGAGCAGTTCTTC. The V call is TRBV24-1, the J call TRBJ2-1; 7 bases match TRBD1. V was clipped by 1 base and J by 0 bases; unmatched bases: 5. The CDR3 length is 17 residues. The germline V gene has CDR1 KGHDR and CDR2 SFDVKD.

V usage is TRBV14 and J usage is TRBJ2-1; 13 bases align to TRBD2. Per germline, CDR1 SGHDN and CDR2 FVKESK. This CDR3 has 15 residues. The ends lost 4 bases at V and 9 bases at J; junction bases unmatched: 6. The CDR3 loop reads CASSRTSGRRGEQFF. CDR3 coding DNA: TGTGCCAGCAGCCGGACTAGCGGGAGAAGGGGTGAGCAGTTCTTC.

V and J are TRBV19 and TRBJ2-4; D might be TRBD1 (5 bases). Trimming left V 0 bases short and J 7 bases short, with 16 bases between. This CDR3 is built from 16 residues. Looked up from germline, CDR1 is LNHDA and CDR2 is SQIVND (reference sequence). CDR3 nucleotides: TGTGCCAGTAGTATAGATGGCCAGGGATTAACGAACATTCAGTACTTC. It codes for CASSIDGQGLTNIQYF. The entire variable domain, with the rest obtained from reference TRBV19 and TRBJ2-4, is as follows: DGGITQSPKYLFRKEGQNVTLSCEQNLNHDAMYWYRQDPGQGLRLIYYSQIVNDFQKGDIAEGYSVSREKKESFPLTVTSAQKNPTAFYLCASSIDGQGLTNIQYFGAGTRLSVL.

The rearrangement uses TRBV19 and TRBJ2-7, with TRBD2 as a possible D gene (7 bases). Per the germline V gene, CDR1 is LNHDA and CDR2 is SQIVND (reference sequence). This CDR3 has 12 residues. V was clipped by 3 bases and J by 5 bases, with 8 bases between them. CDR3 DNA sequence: TGTGCCAGTAGTATCGGGGGGCACGAGCAGTACTTC. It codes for CASSIGGHEQYF.

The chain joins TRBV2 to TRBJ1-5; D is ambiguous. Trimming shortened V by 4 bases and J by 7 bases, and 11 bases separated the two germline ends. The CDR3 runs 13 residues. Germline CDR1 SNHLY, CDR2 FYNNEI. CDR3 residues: CASSGELEQPQHF. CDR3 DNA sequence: TGTGCCAGCAGTGGGGAGCTAGAACAGCCCCAGCATTTT.

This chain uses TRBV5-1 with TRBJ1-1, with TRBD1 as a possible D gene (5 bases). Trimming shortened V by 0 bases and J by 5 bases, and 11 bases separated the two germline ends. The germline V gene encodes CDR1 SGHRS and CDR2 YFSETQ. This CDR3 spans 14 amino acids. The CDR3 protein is CASSLASGGTEAFF. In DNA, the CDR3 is TGCGCCAGCAGCTTGGCATCCGGGGGGACTGAAGCTTTCTTT.

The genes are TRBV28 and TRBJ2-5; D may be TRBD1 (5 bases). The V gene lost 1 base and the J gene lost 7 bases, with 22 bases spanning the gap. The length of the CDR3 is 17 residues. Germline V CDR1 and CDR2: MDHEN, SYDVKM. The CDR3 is CASSLLGGAAPPRTQYF. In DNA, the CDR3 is TGTGCCAGCAGTTTATTAGGTGGGGCGGCCCCCCCTAGGACCCAGTACTTC. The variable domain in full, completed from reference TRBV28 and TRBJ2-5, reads DVKVTQSSRYLVKRTGEKVFLECVQDMDHENMFWYRQDPGLGLRLIYFSYDVKMKEKGDIPEGYSVSREKKERFSLILESASTNQTSMYLCASSLLGGAAPPRTQYFGPGTRLLVL.

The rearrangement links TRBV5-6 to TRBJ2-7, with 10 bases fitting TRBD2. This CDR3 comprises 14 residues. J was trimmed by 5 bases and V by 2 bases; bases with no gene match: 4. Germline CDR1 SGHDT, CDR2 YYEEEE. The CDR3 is CASSLAGGSNEQYF. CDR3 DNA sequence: TGTGCCAGCAGCTTAGCGGGAGGGAGCAACGAGCAGTACTTC.

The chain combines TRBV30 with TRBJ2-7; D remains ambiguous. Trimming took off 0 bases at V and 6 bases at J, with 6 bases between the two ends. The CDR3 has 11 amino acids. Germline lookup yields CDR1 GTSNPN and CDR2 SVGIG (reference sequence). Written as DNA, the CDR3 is TGTGCCTGGAGTGTACATCGCGAGCAGTACTTC. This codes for CAWSVHREQYF.